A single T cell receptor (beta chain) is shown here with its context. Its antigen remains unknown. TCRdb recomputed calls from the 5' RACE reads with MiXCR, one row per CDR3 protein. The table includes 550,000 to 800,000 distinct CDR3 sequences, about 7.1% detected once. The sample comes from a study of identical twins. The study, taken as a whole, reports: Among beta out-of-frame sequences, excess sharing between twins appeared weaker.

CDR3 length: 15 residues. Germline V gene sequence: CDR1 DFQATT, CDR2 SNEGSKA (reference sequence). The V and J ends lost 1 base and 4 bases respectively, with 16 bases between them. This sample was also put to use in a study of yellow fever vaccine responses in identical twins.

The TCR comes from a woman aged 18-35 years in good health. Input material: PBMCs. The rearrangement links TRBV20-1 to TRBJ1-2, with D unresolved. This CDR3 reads CSARAQEAPGYGYTF. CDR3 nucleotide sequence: TGCAGTGCTAGAGCCCAGGAGGCGCCGGGCTATGGCTACACCTTC.